This T cell receptor beta chain came from a study of T-cell memory formation after mild COVID-19. In the study overall: Most TCR clusters belonged to a single donor. Whole-study findings and limits: CD4+ bias marked clones expanding day 15 to 37, unlike balanced contracting clones. Clones which contracted sat mainly in CM and EM if CD4+, and in EMRA if CD8+.

TCRdb passed the 5' RACE reads through MiXCR, listing each CDR3 protein once. The table records hundreds of thousands of distinct CDR3 sequences, around 24% of them present only once. Only a few counts were recorded for this clonotype. The antigen is undetermined. The TCR sequence derives from an adult woman who had mild COVID-19 (a few samples of this study predate the infection). Cell type and time point are not known. The sequencing input was PBMCs or a T cell subset sorted from them (not recorded which).

The CDR3 loop is CASSQLAGRSYNEQFF. CDR3 bases: TGTGCCAGCAGCCAATTAGCGGGGCGTTCCTACAATGAGCAGTTCTTC. This chain links TRBV4-2 with TRBJ2-1; TRBD2 aligns across 8 bases. V trimming: 2 bases; J trimming: 1 base; junction bases outside the gene matches: 4. The CDR3 has 16 amino acids. CDR1 is LGHNA and CDR2 is YNFKEQ in the germline V gene.